This is a list of T cell receptor beta chains from one sample in a study of cytomegalovirus exposure and HLA in healthy donors. The repertoire was sequenced with immunoSEQ multiplex PCR; TCRdb's copy has only in-frame clones and lacks some. The sample has 150,000 to 200,000 clones, around 85% seen once; the top ten hold approximately 6%. Sequencing was carried out using PBMCs. Receptors were obtained from a man aged 40-55 years in good health and CMV-seropositive. Both conserved end residues are part of each CDR3. D genes are given only for firm matches. Only some rows state a clone size, as once, few, many or a class for expanded clones.

TRBV2	.	.	TRBJ2-5	TGTGCCAGCAGGGACCCTGGGACTCACGTAGGGACCCAGTACTTC	CASRDPGTHVGTQYF
TRBV28	.	TRBD1	TRBJ2-7	TGTGCCAGCAGGGCCGGGACAGCTCAGTACGAGCAGTACTTC	CASRAGTAQYEQYF
TRBV6-5	.	.	TRBJ2-7	TGTGCCAGCAGTTTACTTGGCGGGGGCGATTTCTACGAGCAGTACTTC	CASSLLGGGDFYEQYF
TRBV14	.	.	TRBJ2-7	TGTGCCAGCAGCCAAGAGGGCACAGGGCCTTCCTACGAGCAGTACTTC	CASSQEGTGPSYEQYF
TRBV5-6	.	TRBD1	TRBJ1-2	TGTGCCAGCAGCTCCCGGGACAGGGATGTGAATGGCTACACCTTC	CASSSRDRDVNGYTF
TRBV19	.	TRBD1	TRBJ2-7	TGTGCCAGTAGTATAGGGGACAGGGGTATGTACGAGCAGTACTTC	CASSIGDRGMYEQYF
TRBV18	.	.	TRBJ2-1	TGTGCCAGCTCACCTTTGACAGATTACAATGAGCAGTTCTTC	CASSPLTDYNEQFF
TRBV7-9	.	.	TRBJ1-2	TGTGCCAGCAGAGACAGGAACTATGGCTACACCTTC	CASRDRNYGYTF
TRBV6-5	.	.	TRBJ2-3	TGTGCCAGCAGTTACAAGAGAGATACGCAGTATTTT	CASSYKRDTQYF
TRBV7-2	.	TRBD1	TRBJ2-4	TGTGCCAGCAGCTTAGTGGGACAGGGGAACATTCAGTACTTC	CASSLVGQGNIQYF
TRBV10-3	.	.	TRBJ1-5	TGTGCCATCAGTGAGGGACATTCAAGCAATCAGCCCCAGCATTTT	CAISEGHSSNQPQHF
TRBV15	.	.	TRBJ1-1	TGTGCCACCAGCGAGCGGGACAATCTGGGATCTTTCTTT	CATSERDNLGSFF
TRBV28	few	TRBD1	TRBJ1-4	TGTGCCAGCAGCGAGCAGGGGGCGACTAATGAAAAACTGTTTTTT	CASSEQGATNEKLFF
TRBV7-3	.	.	TRBJ2-1	TGTGCCAGCAGCTTACGGGCAGGGCCGGGTGAGCAGTTCTTC	CASSLRAGPGEQFF
TRBV27	.	TRBD1	TRBJ2-7	TGTGCCAGCAGTATAGACAGGGGCTACGAGCAGTACTTC	CASSIDRGYEQYF
TRBV10-2	.	.	TRBJ1-2	TGCGCCAGCAGCGGACAGAGGGGCTACACCTTC	CASSGQRGYTF
TRBV4-2	.	.	TRBJ2-7	TGTGCCAGCAGCCAAGGGCCTAGCGCTCTTATCGAGCAGTACTTC	CASSQGPSALIEQYF
TRBV5-6	.	TRBD2	TRBJ2-2	TGTGCCAGTTTTCTAGCGGGGGGTACCGGGGAGCTGTTTTTT	CASFLAGGTGELFF
TRBV28	.	TRBD1	TRBJ2-7	TGTGCCAGCACCCGGCGGGACAGGGTCTACGAGCAGTACTTC	CASTRRDRVYEQYF
TRBV19	.	.	TRBJ2-6	TGTGCCAGTAGTATAGACAGCTCTGGGGCCAACGTCCTGACTTTC	CASSIDSSGANVLTF
TRBV4-3	once	TRBD1	TRBJ2-1	TGCGCCAGCAGCCACGACAGGGTTGACGATGAGCAGTTCTTC	CASSHDRVDDEQFF
TRBV14	.	TRBD1	TRBJ2-7	TGTGCCAGCAGCCAAGAGGGACAGACCTACGACGAGCAGTACTTC	CASSQEGQTYDEQYF
TRBV30	once	.	TRBJ1-2	TGTGCCTGGAGTGGTGACAGGCGGTCCTATGGCTACACCTTC	CAWSGDRRSYGYTF
TRBV9	.	TRBD1	TRBJ1-1	TGTGCCAGCAGCGTAGATAGAGACAGGGGGAAGAACACTGAAGCTTTCTTT	CASSVDRDRGKNTEAFF
TRBV5-1	.	TRBD2	TRBJ2-5	TGCGCCAGCAGCTTGCCGGGGGGGATCCAAGAGACCCAGTACTTC	CASSLPGGIQETQYF
TRBV27	.	.	TRBJ2-5	TGTGCCAGCAGCCGATTTCCCAGCGGCAGGGGAAACCCAGGATGGTACTTC	CASSRFPSGRGNPGWYF
TRBV14	.	.	TRBJ2-1	TGTGCCAGCAGCCAAGATCTAGGCGATGAGCAGTTCTTC	CASSQDLGDEQFF
TRBV28	.	TRBD1	TRBJ1-2	TGTGCCAGCAGGACAGGGGGGGACTATGGCTACACCTTC	CASRTGGDYGYTF
TRBV6-5	.	.	TRBJ1-2	TGTGCCAGCGGTCTTTCTCAGGCTATTAACTATGGCTACACCTTC	CASGLSQAINYGYTF
TRBV7-9	.	.	TRBJ2-3	TGTGCCAGCAGCTTAGCTTCGGGAAGCACAGATACGCAGTATTTT	CASSLASGSTDTQYF
TRBV10-3	.	.	TRBJ1-6	TGTGCCATCAGGGAAGCCGGAGCGAATTCACCCCTCCACTTT	CAIREAGANSPLHF
TRBV7-3	.	.	TRBJ2-1	TGTGCCAGCAGCTTACAAGCGGGTAAAGGCTCCTACAATGAGCAGTTCTTC	CASSLQAGKGSYNEQFF
TRBV5-1	.	.	TRBJ1-1	TGCGCCAGCAGTTGGAGTACAGGGCTCGCTGAAGCTTTCTTT	CASSWSTGLAEAFF
TRBV11-2	.	.	TRBJ2-7	TGTGCCAGCAGCTCCGACAGGTGGTCCTACGAGCAGTACTTC	CASSSDRWSYEQYF
TRBV6-6	.	.	TRBJ2-5	TGTGCCAGCAGTTTTGGAGCGCCCCTTCAAGAGACCCAGTACTTC	CASSFGAPLQETQYF
TRBV4-2	.	.	TRBJ2-7	TGTGCCAGCAGCCAAGACCACCAGGGGCTGGCCTACGAGCAGTACTTC	CASSQDHQGLAYEQYF
TRBV5-1	.	TRBD2	TRBJ2-3	TGCGCCAGCAGCCCCCGGACTAGCGGGGTAGGTGCAGATACGCAGTATTTT	CASSPRTSGVGADTQYF
TRBV7-7	.	TRBD2	TRBJ2-1	TGTGCTAGCAGCCTGGGACTAGCGGGGGCCGAGCAGTTCTTC	CASSLGLAGAEQFF
TRBV28	.	.	TRBJ1-5	TGTGCCAGCAGTTTCGGGGGGATAAGCAATCAGCCCCAGCATTTT	CASSFGGISNQPQHF
TRBV19	.	TRBD2	TRBJ2-3	TGTGCCAGTAGTATAGAGCCCCCTAGCGGGGGGCCCACAGATACGCAGTATTTT	CASSIEPPSGGPTDTQYF
TRBV11-2	.	.	TRBJ2-3	TGTGCCAGCAGCTTTACCCGGGATACGCAGTATTTT	CASSFTRDTQYF
TRBV7-6	.	TRBD2	TRBJ2-3	TGTGCCAGCAGCCCACGGGGGGGCACTAGCGGGGCGTCTAGCACAGATACGCAGTATTTT	CASSPRGGTSGASSTDTQYF
TRBV5-4	.	TRBD1	TRBJ1-5	TGTGCCAGCAGCTTGGGGACAGGGGGCTTCAATCAGCCCCAGCATTTT	CASSLGTGGFNQPQHF
TRBV18	.	TRBD1	TRBJ2-7	TGTGCCAGCTCCCGGGGACAGGCTAACTACGAGCAGTACTTC	CASSRGQANYEQYF
TRBV7-2	.	.	TRBJ2-7	TGTGCCGGCGCGACGGCAGGGGTCTACGAGCAGTACTTC	CAGATAGVYEQYF